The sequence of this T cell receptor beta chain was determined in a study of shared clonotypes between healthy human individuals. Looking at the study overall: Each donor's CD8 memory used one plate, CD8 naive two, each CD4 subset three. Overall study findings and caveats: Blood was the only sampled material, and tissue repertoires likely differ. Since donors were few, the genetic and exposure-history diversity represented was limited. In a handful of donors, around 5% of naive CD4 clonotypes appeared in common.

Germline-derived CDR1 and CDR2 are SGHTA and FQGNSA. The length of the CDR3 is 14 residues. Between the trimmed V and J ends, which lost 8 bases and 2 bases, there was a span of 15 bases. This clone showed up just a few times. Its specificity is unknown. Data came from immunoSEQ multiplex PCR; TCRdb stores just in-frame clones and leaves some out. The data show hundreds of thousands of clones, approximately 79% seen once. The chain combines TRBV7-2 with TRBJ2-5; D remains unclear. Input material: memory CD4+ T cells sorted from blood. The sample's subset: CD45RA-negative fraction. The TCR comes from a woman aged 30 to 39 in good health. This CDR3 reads CASRSAAVQETQYF. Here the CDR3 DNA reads TGTGCCAGCCGATCCGCGGCGGTTCAAGAGACCCAGTACTTC.